In its sample, the clone carrying this T cell receptor beta chain was seen once. This sample is drawn from a study of blood T cell repertoires in COVID-19. Turning to the study itself: Whether acute or convalescent, the COVID-19 samples came from the United States, Italy and Spain. The cDNA or gDNA used as material had been derived from T cells, B-cell-depleted T cells, or PBMCs.

V lost 7 bases to trimming and J lost 5 bases, with 11 bases between them. This CDR3 spans 13 amino acids. Germline values: CDR1 MNHEY, CDR2 SVGAGI. TCRdb's copy holds only in-frame clones and misses some; the assay was immunoSEQ multiplex PCR. Of around 76,000 clones listed, roughly four fifths were seen once; the top ten hold around 27%. The rearrangement uses TRBV6-5 and TRBJ2-2; the D is unclear. Sequencing was performed on peripheral blood. This TCR came from an elderly woman with active or convalescent COVID-19. As DNA, the CDR3 is TGTGCCAGCAAGGCGGTTTTAACCGGGGAGCTGTTTTTT. Its translation is CASKAVLTGELFF.